Listed below are T cell receptor beta chains from one sample, sequenced in a study of post-analysis software for immune sequencing data. TCRdb reprocessed the PCR reads via MiXCR and lists one record per CDR3 protein. This repertoire shows about 560,000 distinct CDR3 sequences, roughly 40% found once; its top ten account for approximately 1.7%. Material: blood. These TCRs come from a girl aged 5-17 years with multiple sclerosis. Both conserved end residues are part of each CDR3. For some rows the clone size is stated as once, few or many, or as a class when expanded; others skip it.

>few|TRBJ2-5|TRBV20-1
CSARLGVLQETQYF
>-|TRBJ1-2|TRBV3-1
CASSQGGPLNYGYTF
>-|TRBJ1-1|TRBV5-1
CASRPGQVMNTEAFF
>-|TRBJ2-1|TRBV12-3/TRBV12-4
CASSITSPNEQFF
>once|TRBJ2-1|TRBV5-1
CASSLEVTWAPRGNNEQFF
>-|TRBJ2-3|TRBV2
CASSERGIATDTQYF
>-|TRBJ2-2|TRBV12-3/TRBV12-4
CASGGGRLFF
>-|TRBJ1-2|TRBV12-3/TRBV12-4
CASSPLGGNYGYTF
>few|TRBJ2-3|TRBV2
CASSVDRGRTDTQYF
>-|TRBJ2-3|TRBV7-8
CASSPPSGRGATDTQYF
>-|TRBJ2-7|TRBV7-6
CASSPGLANPEQYF
>-|TRBJ1-1|TRBV5-1
CASSFGGGEAEAFF
>-|TRBJ2-5|TRBV7-2
CASSLYAATQYF
>-|TRBJ2-7|TRBV5-5
CASSLAFVPYEQYF
>-|TRBJ2-4|TRBV11-2
CASSSQLPSRAYF
>-|-|TRBV10-3
CAIGKESYNEQYF
>few|TRBJ2-6|TRBV12-3/TRBV12-4
CASSLSRQGGGANVLTF
>-|TRBJ2-3|TRBV28
CASSYEGLLADTQYF
>few|TRBJ2-5|TRBV12-3/TRBV12-4
CASTISIQETQYF
>few|TRBJ2-1|TRBV5-1
CATQNGGSSYNEQFF
>few|TRBJ2-7|TRBV29-1
CSVEGLRAGEQYF
>-|TRBJ2-1|TRBV7-9
CASRPSPAGTYNEQFF
>once|TRBJ2-7|TRBV9
CASSVAGNAYEQYF
>-|TRBJ1-5|TRBV6-2/TRBV6-3
CASRGMTGNQPQHF
>-|TRBJ1-2|TRBV12-3/TRBV12-4
CASSPQESYYTF
>-|TRBJ1-6|TRBV4-1
CASSPKTGDNSPLHF
>-|TRBJ1-4|TRBV28
CVSSSLYRDGGEKLFF
>-|TRBJ2-7|TRBV7-9
CASSLTAQGRWAYEQYF
>-|TRBJ1-2|TRBV20-1
CSARVRVRGARNGYTF
>-|TRBJ2-6|TRBV7-2
CASSIDLDNVLTF